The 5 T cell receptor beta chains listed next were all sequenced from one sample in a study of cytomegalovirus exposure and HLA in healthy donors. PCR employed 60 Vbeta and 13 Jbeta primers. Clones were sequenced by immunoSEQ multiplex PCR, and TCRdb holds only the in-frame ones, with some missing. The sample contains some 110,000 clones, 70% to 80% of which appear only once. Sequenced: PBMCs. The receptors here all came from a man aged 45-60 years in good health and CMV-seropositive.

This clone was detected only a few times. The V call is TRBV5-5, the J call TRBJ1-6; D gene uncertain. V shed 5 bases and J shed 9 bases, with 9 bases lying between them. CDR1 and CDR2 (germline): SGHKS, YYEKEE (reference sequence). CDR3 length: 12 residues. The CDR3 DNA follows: TGTGCCAGCAGTTTCGAGGGTTCACCCCTCCACTTT. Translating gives CASSFEGSPLHF.

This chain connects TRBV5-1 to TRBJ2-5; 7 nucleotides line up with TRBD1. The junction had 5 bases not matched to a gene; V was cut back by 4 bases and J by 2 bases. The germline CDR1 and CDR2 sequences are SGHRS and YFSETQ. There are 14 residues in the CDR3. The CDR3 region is CASSQTTGQETQYF. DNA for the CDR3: TGCGCCAGCAGCCAAACGACAGGGCAAGAGACCCAGTACTTC.

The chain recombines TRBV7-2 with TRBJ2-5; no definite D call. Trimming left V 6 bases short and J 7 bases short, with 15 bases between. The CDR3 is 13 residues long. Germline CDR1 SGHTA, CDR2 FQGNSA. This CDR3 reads CASSSIAGGTQYF. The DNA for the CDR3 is TGTGCCAGCAGTTCAATAGCCGGCGGGACCCAGTACTTC.

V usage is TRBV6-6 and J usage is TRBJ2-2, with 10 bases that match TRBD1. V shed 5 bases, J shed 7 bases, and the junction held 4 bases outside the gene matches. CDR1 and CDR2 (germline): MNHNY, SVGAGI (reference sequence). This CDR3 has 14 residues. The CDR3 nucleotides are TGTGCCAGCAGTGGGACAGGGGTGAACGGGGAGCTGTTTTTT. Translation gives CASSGTGVNGELFF.

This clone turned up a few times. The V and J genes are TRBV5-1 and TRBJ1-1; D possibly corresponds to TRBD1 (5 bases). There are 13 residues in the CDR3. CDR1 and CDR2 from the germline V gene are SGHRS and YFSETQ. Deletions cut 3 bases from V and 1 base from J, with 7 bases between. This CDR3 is CASSSDTNTEAFF. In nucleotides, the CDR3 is TGCGCCAGCAGCTCGGACACGAACACTGAAGCTTTCTTT.